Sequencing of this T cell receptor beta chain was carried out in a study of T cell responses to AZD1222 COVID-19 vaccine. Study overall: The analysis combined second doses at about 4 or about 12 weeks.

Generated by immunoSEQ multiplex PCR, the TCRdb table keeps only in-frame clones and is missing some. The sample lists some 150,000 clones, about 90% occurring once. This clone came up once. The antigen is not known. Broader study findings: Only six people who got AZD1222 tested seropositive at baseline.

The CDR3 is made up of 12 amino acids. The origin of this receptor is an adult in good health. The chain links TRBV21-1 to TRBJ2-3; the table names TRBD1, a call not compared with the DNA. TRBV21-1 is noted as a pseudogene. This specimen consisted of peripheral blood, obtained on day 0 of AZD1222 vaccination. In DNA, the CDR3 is TGTGCCAGCAGCAACCAAGGGGGTACGCAGTATTTT. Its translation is CASSNQGGTQYF.